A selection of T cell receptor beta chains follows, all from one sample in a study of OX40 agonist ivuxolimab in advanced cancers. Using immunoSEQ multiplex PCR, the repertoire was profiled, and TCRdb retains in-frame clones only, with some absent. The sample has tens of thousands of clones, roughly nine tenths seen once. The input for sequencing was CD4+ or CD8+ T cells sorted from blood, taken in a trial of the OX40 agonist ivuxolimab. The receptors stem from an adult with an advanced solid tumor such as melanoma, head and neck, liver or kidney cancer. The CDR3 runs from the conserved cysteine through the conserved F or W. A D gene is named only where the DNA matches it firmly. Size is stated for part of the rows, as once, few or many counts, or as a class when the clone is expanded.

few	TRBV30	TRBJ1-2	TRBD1	TGTGCCTGCCATGGGGACAGGGGGTTTAGTGGCTACACCTTC	CACHGDRGFSGYTF
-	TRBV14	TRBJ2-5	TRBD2	TGTGCCAGCAGCCAACAGGGACTAGTCCAAGAGACCCAGTACTTC	CASSQQGLVQETQYF
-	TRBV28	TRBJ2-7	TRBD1	TGTGCCAGCAGTCAACAGGGGTTAGAGGGGGAGCAGTACTTC	CASSQQGLEGEQYF
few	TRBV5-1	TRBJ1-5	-	TGCGCCAGCAGCTTGGGTGTCAGGGAGAGCAATCAGCCCCAGCATTTT	CASSLGVRESNQPQHF
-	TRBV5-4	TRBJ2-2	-	TGTGCCAGCAGCTACTCCGGGACATTGAACACCGGGGAGCTGTTTTTT	CASSYSGTLNTGELFF
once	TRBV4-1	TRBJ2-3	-	TGCGCCAGCAGACCTTCGGAGACATGGACCGGAGATACGCAGTATTTT	CASRPSETWTGDTQYF
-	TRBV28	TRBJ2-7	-	TGTGCCAGCAGTCGCCCCCGGGCCTTATCCTACGAGCAGTACTTC	CASSRPRALSYEQYF
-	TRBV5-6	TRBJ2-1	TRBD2	TGTGCCAGCAGCAGGGAGGGTAGGGTCTACAATGAGCAGTTCTTC	CASSREGRVYNEQFF
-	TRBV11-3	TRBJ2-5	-	TGTGCCAGCAGCTTAAAACAAACCTGGCAAGAGACCCAGTACTTC	CASSLKQTWQETQYF
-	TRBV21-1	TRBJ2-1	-	TGTGCCAGCATGTCCAGGGAAGGCAATGAGCAGTTCTTC	CASMSREGNEQFF
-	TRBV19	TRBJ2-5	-	TGTGCCAGTAGTATACAGGGTACCTTCCAAGAGACCCAGTACTTC	CASSIQGTFQETQYF
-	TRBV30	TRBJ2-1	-	TGTGCCTGGAGTGGTGGTATCTCCTACAATGAGCAGTTCTTC	CAWSGGISYNEQFF
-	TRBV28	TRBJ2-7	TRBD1	TGTGCCAGCATATCAGGGGGCAACACCTACGAGCAGTACTTC	CASISGGNTYEQYF
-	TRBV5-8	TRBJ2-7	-	TGTGCCAGCACCCGGACATGGCTTGTCGAGCAGTACTTC	CASTRTWLVEQYF
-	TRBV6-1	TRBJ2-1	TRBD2	TGTGCCAGCAGTGTCCTAGCGGGAGGCCATGAGCAGTTCTTC	CASSVLAGGHEQFF
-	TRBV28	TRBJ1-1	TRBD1	TGTGCCAGCAGTTTAAACGGACAGGCCCTGAACACTGAAGCTTTCTTT	CASSLNGQALNTEAFF
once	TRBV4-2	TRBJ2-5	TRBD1	TGTGCCAGCAGCCAAGCGGGGACAGGGGGCCAAGAGACCCAGTACTTC	CASSQAGTGGQETQYF
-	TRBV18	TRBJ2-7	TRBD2	TGTGCCAGCTCATTCGGGACTAGCGGAAGTTACGAGCAGTACTTC	CASSFGTSGSYEQYF
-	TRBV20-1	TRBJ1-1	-	TGCAGTGCTAATCAGAACACTGAAGCTTTCTTT	CSANQNTEAFF
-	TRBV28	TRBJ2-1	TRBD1	TGTGCCAGCCGACAGGGTCTTCGGAATGAGCAGTTCTTC	CASRQGLRNEQFF
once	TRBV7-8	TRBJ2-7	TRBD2	TGTGCCAGCAGACGAACCTTAGCGGGCTCCTACGAGCAGTACTTC	CASRRTLAGSYEQYF
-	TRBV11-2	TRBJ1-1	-	TGTGCCAGCAGCTTATCTTCGTTGAACACTGAAGCTTTCTTT	CASSLSSLNTEAFF
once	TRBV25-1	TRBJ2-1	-	TGTGCCAGCAGTGAGACGGGGGCGCTTCTCCGGGAGCAGTTCTTC	CASSETGALLREQFF
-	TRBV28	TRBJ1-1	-	TGTGCCAGCAGTCCATGGTCCGCGGGAACTGAAGCTTTCTTT	CASSPWSAGTEAFF
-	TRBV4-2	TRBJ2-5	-	TGTGCCAGCAGCCAAGAAACCCGGGGTGGCGAGACCCAGTACTTC	CASSQETRGGETQYF
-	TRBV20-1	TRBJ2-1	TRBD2	TGCAGTGCCAGACTAGCGAGTGAGCAGTTCTTC	CSARLASEQFF
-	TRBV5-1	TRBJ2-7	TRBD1	TGCGCCAGCAGCTTGGGTTGGACAGGCCCCCCGGGCGAGCAGTACTTC	CASSLGWTGPPGEQYF
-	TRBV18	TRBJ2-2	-	TGTGCCAGCTCACCAAAACAGGGAGCGAACACCGGGGAGCTGTTTTTT	CASSPKQGANTGELFF
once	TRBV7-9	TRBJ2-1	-	TGTGCCAGCAGCTTTAGCAGTAGCGGTTACAATGAGCAGTTCTTC	CASSFSSSGYNEQFF
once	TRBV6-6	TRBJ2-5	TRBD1	TGTGCCAGCAGTTATACAGGGGTAGGGGAGACCCAGTACTTC	CASSYTGVGETQYF
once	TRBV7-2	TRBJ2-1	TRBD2	TGTGCCAGCAGCCTCACTAGCGGGGCTATCAATGAGCAGTTCTTC	CASSLTSGAINEQFF
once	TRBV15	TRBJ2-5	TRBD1	TGTGCCACCAGCAGATCGAGGGACAGAGGTGAGACCCAGTACTTC	CATSRSRDRGETQYF
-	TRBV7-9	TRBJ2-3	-	TGTGCCAGCAGCTTAGGCAGGGTCGGGACAGATACGCAGTATTTT	CASSLGRVGTDTQYF
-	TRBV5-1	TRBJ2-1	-	TGCGCCAGCAGCCCGGAGAACTTAGGCGGGCTATGGATATACAATGAGCAGTTCTTC	CASSPENLGGLWIYNEQFF
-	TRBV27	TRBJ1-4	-	TGTGCCAGCCGGACACTGGGTGAAAAACTGTTTTTT	CASRTLGEKLFF
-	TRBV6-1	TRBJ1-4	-	TGTGCCAGCCGGTGGGCTTCTGCAACTAATGAAAAACTGTTTTTT	CASRWASATNEKLFF
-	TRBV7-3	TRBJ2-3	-	TGTGCCAGCAGCTTAGGCCTAGAGGGAGATACGCAGTATTTT	CASSLGLEGDTQYF
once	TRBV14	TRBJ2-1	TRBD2	TGTGCCAGCAGCCAAGAAGGGGCGGGAGTACGGGAGCAGTTCTTC	CASSQEGAGVREQFF
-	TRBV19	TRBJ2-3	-	TGTGCCTCTCGGCGGACTGGGGGCACAGATACGCAGTATTTT	CASRRTGGTDTQYF
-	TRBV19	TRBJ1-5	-	TGTGCCAGTAGTACCCGACAGGGCAATCAGCCCCAGCATTTT	CASSTRQGNQPQHF
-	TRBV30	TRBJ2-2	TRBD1	TGTGCCTGGAGCCGAGGGGACAGGGGAGGCACCGGGGAGCTGTTTTTT	CAWSRGDRGGTGELFF
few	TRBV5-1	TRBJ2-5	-	TGCGCCAGCAGCTACGGGTACCAAGAGACCCAGTACTTC	CASSYGYQETQYF
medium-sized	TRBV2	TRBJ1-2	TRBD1	TGTGCCACCTCCCCAGGGACAGGGGTAGGTAACTATGGCTACACCTTC	CATSPGTGVGNYGYTF
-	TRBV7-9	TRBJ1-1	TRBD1	TGTGCCAGCAGCCCCGGGACAGGGATAGACACTGAAGCTTTCTTT	CASSPGTGIDTEAFF
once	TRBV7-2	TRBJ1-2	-	TGTGCCAGCAGCTTAGGGGGGGGGTCCCCTGGCTACACCTTC	CASSLGGGSPGYTF
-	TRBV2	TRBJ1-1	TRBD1	TGTGCCACCAGAGTCCGGGACAGGGTTTTTGATGAAGCTTTCTTT	CATRVRDRVFDEAFF
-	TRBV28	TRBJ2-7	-	TGTGCCAGCAGACCCTCCGGGCTCAGCTCCTACGAGCAGTACTTC	CASRPSGLSSYEQYF
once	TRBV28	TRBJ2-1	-	TGTGCCAGCACGGGCGGGCCACCCTACAATGAGCAGTTCTTC	CASTGGPPYNEQFF
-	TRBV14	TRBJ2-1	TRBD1	TGTGCCAGCAGCCGGAACGAAGGACAGGTTCAGTTCTTC	CASSRNEGQVQFF
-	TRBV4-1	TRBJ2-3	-	TGCGCCAGCAGCTTAAGCCGTTCAGATACGCAGTATTTT	CASSLSRSDTQYF